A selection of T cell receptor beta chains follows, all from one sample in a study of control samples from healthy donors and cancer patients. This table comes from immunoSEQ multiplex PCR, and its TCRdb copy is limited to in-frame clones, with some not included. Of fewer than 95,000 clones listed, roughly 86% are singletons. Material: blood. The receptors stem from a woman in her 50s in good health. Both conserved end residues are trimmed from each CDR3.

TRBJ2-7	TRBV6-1	ASSEVVPPYEQY
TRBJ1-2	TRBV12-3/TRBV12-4	ASSLGEGGYT
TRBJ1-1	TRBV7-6	ASSLAGTGIVWDTEAF
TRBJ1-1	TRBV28	ASTPAENTEAF
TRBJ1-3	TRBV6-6	ASSYVAGAGNTIY
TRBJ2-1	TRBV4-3	ASSLGLAGGPGNEQF
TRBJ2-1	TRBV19	ASSETAIGDEQF
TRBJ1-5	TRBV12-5	ASGLDGSNQPQH
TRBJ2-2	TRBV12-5	ASGSGRLAGTYTGELF
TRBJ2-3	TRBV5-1	ASSLRGGLAGDTQY
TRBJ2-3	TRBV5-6	ASSWGTGETDTQY
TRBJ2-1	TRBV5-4	ASSPGGGGAL
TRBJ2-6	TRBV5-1	ASSLGQGLASGANVLT
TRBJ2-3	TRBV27	ASSLQLGGSRRRSSDTQY
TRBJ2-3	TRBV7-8	ASSLRQGPTSTDTQY
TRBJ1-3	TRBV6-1	ASSEGLDFGGGTGNTIY
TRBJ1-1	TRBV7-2	ASSLTFSGTKNTEAF
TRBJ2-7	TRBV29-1	SVLTSHPLDEQY
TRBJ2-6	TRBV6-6	ASYRGSGANVLT
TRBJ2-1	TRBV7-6	ASSSGSGTYNEQF
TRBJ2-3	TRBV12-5	ASGLVRSSGGATDTQY
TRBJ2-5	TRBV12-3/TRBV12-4	ASSAGGRETQY
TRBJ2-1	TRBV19	ASSIGAGAVDNEQF
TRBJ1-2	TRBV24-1	ATRRQTSNYGYT
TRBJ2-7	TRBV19	ASSIETGPYEQY
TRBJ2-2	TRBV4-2	ASSQDRGLLINTGELF
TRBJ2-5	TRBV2	ASTRGQGQETQY
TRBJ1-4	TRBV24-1	ATSDSGAGEKLF
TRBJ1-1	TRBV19	ASSNSMNTEAF
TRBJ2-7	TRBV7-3	ASSPDPAGGPYEQY
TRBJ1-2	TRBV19	ASSTSGTGYWGYT
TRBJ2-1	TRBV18	ASRGTSGLNEQF
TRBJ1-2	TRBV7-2	ASSLGGTYGYT
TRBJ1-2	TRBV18	ASSPGRDWNYGYT
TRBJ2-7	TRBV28	ASTTSWNEQY